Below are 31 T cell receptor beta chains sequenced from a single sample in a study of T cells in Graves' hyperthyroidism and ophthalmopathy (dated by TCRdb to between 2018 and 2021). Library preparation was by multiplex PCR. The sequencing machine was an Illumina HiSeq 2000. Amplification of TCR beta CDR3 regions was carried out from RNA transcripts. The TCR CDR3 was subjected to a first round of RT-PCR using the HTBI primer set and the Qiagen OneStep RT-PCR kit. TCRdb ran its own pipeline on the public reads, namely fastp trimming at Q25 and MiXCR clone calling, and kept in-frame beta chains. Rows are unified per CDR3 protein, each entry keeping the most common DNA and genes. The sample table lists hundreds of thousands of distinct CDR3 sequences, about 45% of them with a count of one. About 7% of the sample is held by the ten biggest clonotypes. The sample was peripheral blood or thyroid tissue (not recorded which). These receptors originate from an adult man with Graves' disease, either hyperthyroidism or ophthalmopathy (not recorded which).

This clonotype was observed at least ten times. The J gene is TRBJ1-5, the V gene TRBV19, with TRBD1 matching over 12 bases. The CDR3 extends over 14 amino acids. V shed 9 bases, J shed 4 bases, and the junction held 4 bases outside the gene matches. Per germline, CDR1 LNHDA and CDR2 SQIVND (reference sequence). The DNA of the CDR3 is TGTGCCAGCCGGGACAGGGGGCCTAATCAGCCCCAGCATTTT. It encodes CASRDRGPNQPQHF.

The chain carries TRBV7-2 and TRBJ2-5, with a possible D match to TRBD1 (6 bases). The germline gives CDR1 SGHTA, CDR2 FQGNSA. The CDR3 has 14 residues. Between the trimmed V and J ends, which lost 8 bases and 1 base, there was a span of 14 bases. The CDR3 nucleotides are TGTGCCAGCTCACCAGGGGAGCCCCAAGAGACCCAGTACTTC. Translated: CASSPGEPQETQYF.

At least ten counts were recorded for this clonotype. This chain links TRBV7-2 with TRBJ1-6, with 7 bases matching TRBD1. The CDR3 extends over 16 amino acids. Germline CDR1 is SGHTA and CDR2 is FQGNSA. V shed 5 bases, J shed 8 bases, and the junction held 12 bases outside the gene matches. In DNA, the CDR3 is TGTGCCAGCAGCCAAGAGACAGGGAATATTGATTCACCCCTCCACTTT. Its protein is CASSQETGNIDSPLHF.

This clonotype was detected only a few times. The CDR3 reads CASSVGVGFYEQYF. The CDR3 DNA reads as TGTGCCAGCAGCGTAGGTGTAGGGTTCTACGAGCAGTACTTC. The chain links TRBV9 to TRBJ2-7; D remains unclear. This CDR3 region has 14 residues. Per germline, CDR1 SGDLS and CDR2 YYNGEE. The V end lost 0 bases, the J end lost 3 bases, and 10 bases lay between the germline ends.

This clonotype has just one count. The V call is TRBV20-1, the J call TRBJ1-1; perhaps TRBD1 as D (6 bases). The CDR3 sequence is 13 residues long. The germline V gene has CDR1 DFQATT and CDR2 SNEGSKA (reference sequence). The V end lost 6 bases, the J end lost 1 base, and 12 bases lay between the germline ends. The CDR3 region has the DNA TGCAGTGCCCGGACAGAGGGGAACACTGAAGCTTTCTTT. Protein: CSARTEGNTEAFF.

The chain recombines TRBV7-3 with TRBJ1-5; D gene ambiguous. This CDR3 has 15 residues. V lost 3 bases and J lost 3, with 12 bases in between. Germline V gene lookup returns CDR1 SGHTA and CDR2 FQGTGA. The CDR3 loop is CASSLMGRANQPQHF. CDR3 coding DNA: TGTGCCAGCAGCTTGATGGGTAGGGCCAATCAGCCCCAGCATTTT.

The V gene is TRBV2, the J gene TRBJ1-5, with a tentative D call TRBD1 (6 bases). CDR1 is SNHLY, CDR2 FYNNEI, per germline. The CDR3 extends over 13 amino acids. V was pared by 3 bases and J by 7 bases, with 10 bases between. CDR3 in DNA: TGTGCCAGCAGTGAGAAGGGGGACCAGCCCCAGCATTTT. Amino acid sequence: CASSEKGDQPQHF.

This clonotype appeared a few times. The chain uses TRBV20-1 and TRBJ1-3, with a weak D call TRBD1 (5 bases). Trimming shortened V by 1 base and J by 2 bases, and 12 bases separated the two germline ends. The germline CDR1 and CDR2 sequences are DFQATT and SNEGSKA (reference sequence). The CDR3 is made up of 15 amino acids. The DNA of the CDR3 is TGCAGTGCTAGAGCGGGGGACTACACTGGAAACACCATATATTTT. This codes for CSARAGDYTGNTIYF.

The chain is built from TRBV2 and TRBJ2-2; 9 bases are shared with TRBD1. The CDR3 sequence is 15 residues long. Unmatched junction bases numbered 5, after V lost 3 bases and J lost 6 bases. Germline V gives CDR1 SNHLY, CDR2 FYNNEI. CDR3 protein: CASSDPRTGAGELFF. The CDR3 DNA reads TGTGCCAGCAGTGACCCAAGGACAGGGGCCGGGGAGCTGTTTTTT.

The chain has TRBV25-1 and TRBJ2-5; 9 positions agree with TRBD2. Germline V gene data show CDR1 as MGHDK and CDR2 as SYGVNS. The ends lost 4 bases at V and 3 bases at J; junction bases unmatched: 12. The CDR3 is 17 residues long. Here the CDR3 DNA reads TGTGCCAGCAGTGCTAGAGTGGCTAGCGGGGAGGAAGAGACCCAGTACTTC. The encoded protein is CASSARVASGEEETQYF.

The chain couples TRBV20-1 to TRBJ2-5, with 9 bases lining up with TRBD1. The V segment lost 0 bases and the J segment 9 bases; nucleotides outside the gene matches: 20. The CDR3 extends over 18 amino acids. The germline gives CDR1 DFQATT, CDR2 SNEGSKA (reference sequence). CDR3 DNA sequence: TGCAGTGCTAGAGATTTGGGACAGGGCGTCTTGGGCAATCAGCCCCAGTACTTC. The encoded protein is CSARDLGQGVLGNQPQYF.

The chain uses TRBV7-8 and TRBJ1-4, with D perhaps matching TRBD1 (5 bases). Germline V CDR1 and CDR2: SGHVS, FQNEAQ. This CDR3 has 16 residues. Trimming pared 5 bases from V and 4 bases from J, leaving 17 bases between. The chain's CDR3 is CASSQDTARGNEKLFF. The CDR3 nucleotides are TGTGCCAGCAGCCAGGATACGGCAAGGGGTAATGAAAAACTGTTTTTT. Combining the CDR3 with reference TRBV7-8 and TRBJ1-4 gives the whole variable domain GAGVSQSPRYKVAKRGQDVALRCDPISGHVSLFWYQQALGQGPEFLTYFQNEAQLDKSGLPSDRFFAERPEGSVSTLKIQRTQQEDSAVYLCASSQDTARGNEKLFFGSGTQLSVL.

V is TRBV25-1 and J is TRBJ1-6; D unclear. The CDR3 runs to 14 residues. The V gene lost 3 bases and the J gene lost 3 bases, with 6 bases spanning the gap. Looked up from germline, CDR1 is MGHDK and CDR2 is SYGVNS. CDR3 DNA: TGTGCCAGCAGTGAGGAGCTCTATAATTCACCCCTCCACTTT. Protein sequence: CASSEELYNSPLHF.

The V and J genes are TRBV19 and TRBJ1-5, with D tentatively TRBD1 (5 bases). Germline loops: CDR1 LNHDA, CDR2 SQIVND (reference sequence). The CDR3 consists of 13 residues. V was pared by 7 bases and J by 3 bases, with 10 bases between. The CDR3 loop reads CASTQGNNQPQHF. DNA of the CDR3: TGTGCCAGTACCCAGGGAAACAATCAGCCCCAGCATTTT. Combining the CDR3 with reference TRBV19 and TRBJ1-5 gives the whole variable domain DGGITQSPKYLFRKEGQNVTLSCEQNLNHDAMYWYRQDPGQGLRLIYYSQIVNDFQKGDIAEGYSVSREKKESFPLTVTSAQKNPTAFYLCASTQGNNQPQHFGDGTRLSIL.

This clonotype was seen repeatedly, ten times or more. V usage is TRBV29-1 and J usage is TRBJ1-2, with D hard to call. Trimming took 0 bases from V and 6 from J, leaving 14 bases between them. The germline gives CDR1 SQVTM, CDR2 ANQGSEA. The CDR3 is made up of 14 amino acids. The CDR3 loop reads CSVEDLISDHGYTF. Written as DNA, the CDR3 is TGCAGCGTTGAAGATCTAATTAGTGACCATGGCTACACCTTC.

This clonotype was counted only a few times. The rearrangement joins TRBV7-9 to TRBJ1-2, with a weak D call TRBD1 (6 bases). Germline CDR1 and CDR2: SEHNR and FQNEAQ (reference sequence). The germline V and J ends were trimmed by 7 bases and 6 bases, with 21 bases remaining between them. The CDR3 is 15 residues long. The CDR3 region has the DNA TGTGCCAGCAAAAAAGGGGGGTCCAGCCCTGATGGCTACACCTTC. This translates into CASKKGGSSPDGYTF.

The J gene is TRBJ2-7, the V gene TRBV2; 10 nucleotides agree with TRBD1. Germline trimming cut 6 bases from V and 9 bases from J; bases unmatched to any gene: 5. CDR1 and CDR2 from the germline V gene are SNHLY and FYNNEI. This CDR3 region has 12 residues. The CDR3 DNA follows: TGTGCCAGCAGGGGACAGGGGAAGGTGCAGTACTTC. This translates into CASRGQGKVQYF.

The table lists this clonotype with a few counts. In nucleotides, the CDR3 is TGTGCCAGCAGTTTACACACCAACTCCTACGAGCAGTACTTC. As protein: CASSLHTNSYEQYF. This sequence joins TRBV13 and TRBJ2-7; no firm D call. This CDR3 has 14 residues. CDR1 and CDR2 (germline): PRHDT, FYEKMQ (reference sequence). The V and J ends lost 6 bases and 0 bases respectively, with 12 bases between them.

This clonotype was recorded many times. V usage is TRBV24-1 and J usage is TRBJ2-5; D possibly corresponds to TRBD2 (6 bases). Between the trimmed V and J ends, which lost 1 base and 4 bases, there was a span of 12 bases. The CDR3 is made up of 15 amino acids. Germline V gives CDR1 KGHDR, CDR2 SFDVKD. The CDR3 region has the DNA TGTGCCACCAGTGATTTCACGGAGGGCGGAGAGACCCAGTACTTC. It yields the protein CATSDFTEGGETQYF.

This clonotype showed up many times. CDR3 in DNA: TGTGCCAGCAGCTTAGAGAGGGTCACTGAAGCTTTCTTT. This translates into CASSLERVTEAFF. This chain connects TRBV7-2 to TRBJ1-1; D uncertain. V was clipped by 1 base and J by 4 bases, with 7 bases between them. CDR1 is SGHTA and CDR2 is FQGNSA in the germline V gene. This CDR3 has 13 residues.

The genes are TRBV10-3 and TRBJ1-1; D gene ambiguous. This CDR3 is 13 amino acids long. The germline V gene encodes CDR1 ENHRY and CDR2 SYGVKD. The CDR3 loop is CVTGVVEEDEAFF. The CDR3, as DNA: TGTGTCACCGGCGTGGTGGAGGAGGATGAAGCTTTCTTT.

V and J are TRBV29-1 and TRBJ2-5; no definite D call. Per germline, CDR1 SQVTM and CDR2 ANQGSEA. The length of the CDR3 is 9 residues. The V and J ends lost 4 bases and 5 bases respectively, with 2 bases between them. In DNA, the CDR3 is TGCAGCGTTGTTGAGACCCAGTACTTC. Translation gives CSVVETQYF.

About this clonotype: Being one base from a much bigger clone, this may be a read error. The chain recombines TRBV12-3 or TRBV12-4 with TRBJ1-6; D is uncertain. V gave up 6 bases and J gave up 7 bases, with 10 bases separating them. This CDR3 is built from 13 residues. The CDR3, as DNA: TGTGCCAGCAGCCGGGCGGGGAATTCACCCCTCCACTTT. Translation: CASSRAGNSPLHF.

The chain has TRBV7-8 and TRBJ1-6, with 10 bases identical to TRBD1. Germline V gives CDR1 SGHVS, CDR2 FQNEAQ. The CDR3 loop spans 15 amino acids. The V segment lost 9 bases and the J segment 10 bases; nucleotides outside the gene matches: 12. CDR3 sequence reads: CASSSRTGGPSPLHF. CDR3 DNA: TGTGCCAGTAGTAGCCGGACAGGGGGGCCCTCACCCCTCCACTTT.

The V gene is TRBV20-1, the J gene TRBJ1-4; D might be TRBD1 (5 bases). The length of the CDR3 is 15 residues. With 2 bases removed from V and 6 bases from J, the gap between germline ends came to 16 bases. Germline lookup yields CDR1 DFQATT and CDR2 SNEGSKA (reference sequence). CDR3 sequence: CSARPVGGDYEKLFF. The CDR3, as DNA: TGCAGTGCTAGACCAGTGGGGGGGGATTATGAAAAACTGTTTTTT.

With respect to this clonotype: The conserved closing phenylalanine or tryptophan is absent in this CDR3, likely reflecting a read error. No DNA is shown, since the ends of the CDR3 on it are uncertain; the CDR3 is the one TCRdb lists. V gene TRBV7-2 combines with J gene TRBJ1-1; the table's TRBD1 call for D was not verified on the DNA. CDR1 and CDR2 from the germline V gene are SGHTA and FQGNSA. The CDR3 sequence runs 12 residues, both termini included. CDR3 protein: CASSSISGTLNY.

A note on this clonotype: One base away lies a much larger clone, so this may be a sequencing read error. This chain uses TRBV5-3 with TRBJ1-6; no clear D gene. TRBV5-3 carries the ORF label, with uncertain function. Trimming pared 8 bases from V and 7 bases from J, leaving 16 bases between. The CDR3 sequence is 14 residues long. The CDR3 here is CASARRGWNSPLHF. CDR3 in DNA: TGTGCCAGCGCGAGACGGGGTTGGAATTCACCCCTCCACTTT.

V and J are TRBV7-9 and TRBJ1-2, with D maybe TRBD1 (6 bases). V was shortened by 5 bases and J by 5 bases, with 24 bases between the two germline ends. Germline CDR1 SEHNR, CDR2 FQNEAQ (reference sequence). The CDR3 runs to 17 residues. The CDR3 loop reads CASSQEMWGRGVYGYTF. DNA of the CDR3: TGTGCCAGCAGCCAAGAGATGTGGGGGCGCGGAGTTTATGGCTACACCTTC.

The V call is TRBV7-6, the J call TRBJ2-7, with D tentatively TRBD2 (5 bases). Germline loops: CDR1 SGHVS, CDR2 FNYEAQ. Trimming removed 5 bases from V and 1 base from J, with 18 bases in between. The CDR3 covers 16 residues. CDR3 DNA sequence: TGTGCCAGCAGCGGACTCCAGAAGGTGGGGTCCTACGAGCAGTACTTC. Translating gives CASSGLQKVGSYEQYF.

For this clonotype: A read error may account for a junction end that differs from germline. The CDR3 DNA is TGTGCCACCAGCAGTCCTGCAGGGTTT. Translating gives CATSSPAGF. The chain uses TRBV15 and TRBJ1-4, with D tentatively TRBD1 (5 bases). CDR3 length equals 9 residues. Germline CDR1 is LNHNV and CDR2 is YYDKDF (reference sequence).

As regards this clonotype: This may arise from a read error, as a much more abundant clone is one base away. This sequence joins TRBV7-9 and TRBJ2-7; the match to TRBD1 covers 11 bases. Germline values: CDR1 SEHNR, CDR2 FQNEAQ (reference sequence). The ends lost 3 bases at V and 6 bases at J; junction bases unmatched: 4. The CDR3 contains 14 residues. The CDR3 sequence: CASSFRDRGAEQYF. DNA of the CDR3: TGTGCCAGCAGCTTCCGGGACAGGGGGGCCGAGCAGTACTTC.